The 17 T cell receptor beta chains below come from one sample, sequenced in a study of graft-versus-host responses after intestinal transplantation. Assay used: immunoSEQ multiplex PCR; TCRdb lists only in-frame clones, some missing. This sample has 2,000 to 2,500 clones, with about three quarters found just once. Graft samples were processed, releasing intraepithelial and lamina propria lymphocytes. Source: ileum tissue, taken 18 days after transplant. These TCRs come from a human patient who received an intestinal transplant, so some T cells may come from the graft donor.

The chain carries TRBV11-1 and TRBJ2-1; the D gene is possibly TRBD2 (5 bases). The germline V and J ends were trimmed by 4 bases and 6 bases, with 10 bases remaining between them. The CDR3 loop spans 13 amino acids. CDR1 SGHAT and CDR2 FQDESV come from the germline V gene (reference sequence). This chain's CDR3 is CASSSPTSNEQFF. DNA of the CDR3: TGTGCCAGCAGCTCCCCCACTAGCAATGAGCAGTTCTTC.

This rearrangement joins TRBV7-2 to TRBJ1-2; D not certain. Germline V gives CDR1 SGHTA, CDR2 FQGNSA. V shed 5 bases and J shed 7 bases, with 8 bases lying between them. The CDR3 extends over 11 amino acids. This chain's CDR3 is CASSLTVGYTF. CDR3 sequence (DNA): TGTGCCAGCAGCCTAACAGTTGGCTACACCTTC.

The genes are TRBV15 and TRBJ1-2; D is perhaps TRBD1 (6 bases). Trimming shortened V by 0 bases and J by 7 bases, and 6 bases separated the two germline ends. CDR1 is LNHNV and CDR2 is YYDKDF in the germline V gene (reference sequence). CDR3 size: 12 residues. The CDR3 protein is CATSRDRGGYTF. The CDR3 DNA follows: TGTGCCACCAGCAGAGACAGGGGTGGCTACACCTTC.

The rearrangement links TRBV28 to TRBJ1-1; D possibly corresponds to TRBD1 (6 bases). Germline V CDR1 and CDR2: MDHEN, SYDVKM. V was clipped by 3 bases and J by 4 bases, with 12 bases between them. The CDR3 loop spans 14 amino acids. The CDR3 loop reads CASSFRGVATEAFF. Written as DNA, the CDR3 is TGTGCCAGCAGTTTCAGGGGCGTTGCCACTGAAGCTTTCTTT. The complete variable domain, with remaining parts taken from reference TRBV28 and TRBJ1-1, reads DVKVTQSSRYLVKRTGEKVFLECVQDMDHENMFWYRQDPGLGLRLIYFSYDVKMKEKGDIPEGYSVSREKKERFSLILESASTNQTSMYLCASSFRGVATEAFFGQGTRLTVV.

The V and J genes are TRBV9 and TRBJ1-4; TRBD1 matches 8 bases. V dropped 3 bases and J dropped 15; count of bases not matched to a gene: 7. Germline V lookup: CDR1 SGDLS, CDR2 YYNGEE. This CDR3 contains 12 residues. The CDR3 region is CASSAQGGEVFF. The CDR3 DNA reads TGTGCCAGCAGCGCACAGGGGGGTGAGGTGTTTTTT.

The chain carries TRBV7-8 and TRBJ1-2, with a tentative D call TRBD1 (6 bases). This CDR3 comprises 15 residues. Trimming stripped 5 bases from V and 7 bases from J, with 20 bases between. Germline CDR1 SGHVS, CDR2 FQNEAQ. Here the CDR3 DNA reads TGTGCCAGCAGCCCGAGGGACACCGTCTATGGTGGCTACACCTTC. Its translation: CASSPRDTVYGGYTF.

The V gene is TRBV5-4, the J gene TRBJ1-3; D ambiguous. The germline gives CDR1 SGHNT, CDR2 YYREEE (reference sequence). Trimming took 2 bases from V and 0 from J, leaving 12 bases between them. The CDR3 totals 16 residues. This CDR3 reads CASSFVVQPSGNTIYF. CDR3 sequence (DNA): TGTGCCAGCAGCTTCGTTGTACAGCCCTCTGGAAACACCATATATTTT.

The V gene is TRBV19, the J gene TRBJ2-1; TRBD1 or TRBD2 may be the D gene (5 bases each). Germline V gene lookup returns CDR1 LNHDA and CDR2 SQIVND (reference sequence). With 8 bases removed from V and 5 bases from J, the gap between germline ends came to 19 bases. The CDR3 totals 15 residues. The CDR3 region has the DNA TGTGCCAGTGGTCCCGGGACCAAAACCAACAATGAGCAGTTCTTC. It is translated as CASGPGTKTNNEQFF. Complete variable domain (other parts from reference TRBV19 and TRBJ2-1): DGGITQSPKYLFRKEGQNVTLSCEQNLNHDAMYWYRQDPGQGLRLIYYSQIVNDFQKGDIAEGYSVSREKKESFPLTVTSAQKNPTAFYLCASGPGTKTNNEQFFGPGTRLTVL.

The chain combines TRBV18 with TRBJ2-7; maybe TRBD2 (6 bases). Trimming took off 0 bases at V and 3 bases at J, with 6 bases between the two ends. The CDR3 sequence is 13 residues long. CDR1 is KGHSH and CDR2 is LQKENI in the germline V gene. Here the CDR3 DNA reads TGTGCCAGCTCACCACCGGAGGGCTACGAGCAGTACTTC. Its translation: CASSPPEGYEQYF.

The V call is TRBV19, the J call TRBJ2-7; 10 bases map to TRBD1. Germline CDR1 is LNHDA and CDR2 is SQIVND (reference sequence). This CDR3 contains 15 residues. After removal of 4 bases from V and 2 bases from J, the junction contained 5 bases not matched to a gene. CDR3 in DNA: TGTGCCAGTAGTACCGGGACAGGGGTCGCCTACGAGCAGTACTTC. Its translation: CASSTGTGVAYEQYF.

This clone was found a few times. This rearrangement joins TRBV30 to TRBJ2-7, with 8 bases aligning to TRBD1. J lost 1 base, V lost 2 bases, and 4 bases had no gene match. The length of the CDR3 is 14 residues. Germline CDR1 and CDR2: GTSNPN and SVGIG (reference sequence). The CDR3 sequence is CAWSRQGQSYEQYF. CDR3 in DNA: TGTGCCTGGAGTAGACAGGGGCAATCCTACGAGCAGTACTTC. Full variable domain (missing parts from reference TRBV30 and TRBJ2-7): SQTIHQWPATLVQPVGSPLSLECTVEGTSNPNLYWYRQAAGRGLQLLFYSVGIGQISSEVPQNLSASRPQDRQFILSSKKLLLSDSGFYLCAWSRQGQSYEQYFGPGTRLTVT.

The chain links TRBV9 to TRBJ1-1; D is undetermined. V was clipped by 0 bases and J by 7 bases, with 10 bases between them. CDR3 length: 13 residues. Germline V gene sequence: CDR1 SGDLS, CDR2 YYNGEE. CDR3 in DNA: TGTGCCAGCAGCGTAGTGGAGACCGGTGAAGCTTTCTTT. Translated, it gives CASSVVETGEAFF.

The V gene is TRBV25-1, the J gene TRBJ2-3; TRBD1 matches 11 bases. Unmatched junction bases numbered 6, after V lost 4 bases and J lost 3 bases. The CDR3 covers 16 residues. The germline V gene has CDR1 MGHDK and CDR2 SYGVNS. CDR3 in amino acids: CASSGTGTGGTDTQYF. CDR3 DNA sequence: TGTGCCAGCAGTGGGACCGGGACAGGGGGGACAGATACGCAGTATTTT.

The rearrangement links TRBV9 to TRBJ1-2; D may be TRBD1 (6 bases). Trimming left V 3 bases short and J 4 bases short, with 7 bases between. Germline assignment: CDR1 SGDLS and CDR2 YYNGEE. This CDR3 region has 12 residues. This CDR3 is CASSGRGYGYTF. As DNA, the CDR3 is TGTGCCAGCAGCGGCAGGGGCTATGGCTACACCTTC.

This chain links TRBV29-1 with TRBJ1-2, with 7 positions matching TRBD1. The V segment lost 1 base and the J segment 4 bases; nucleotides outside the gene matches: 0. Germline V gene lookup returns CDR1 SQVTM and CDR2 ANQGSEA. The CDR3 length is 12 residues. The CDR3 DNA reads TGCAGCGTTGAAGGGGACAGCTATGGCTACACCTTC. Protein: CSVEGDSYGYTF.

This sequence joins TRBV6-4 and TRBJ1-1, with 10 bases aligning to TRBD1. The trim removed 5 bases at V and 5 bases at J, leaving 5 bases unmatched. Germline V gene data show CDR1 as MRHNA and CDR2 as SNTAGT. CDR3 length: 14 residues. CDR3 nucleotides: TGTGCCAGCAGTCCCGGACAGGGGGGTACTGAAGCTTTCTTT. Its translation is CASSPGQGGTEAFF.

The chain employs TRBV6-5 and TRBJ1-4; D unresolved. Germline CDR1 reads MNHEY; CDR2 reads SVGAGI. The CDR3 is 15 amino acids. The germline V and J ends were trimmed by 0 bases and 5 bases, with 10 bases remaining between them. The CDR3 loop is CASSYSAGSNEKLFF. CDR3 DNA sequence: TGTGCCAGCAGTTACTCTGCGGGCTCGAATGAAAAACTGTTTTTT.